Sequencing of this TCR beta chain was carried out in a study of identical twins. MiXCR, run by TCRdb on the 5' RACE reads, gives a single entry per CDR3 protein. The sample shows about 890,000 distinct CDR3 sequences, 9% to 15% of them seen only once. With V trimmed by 5 bases and J by 2 bases, 5 bases remained unmatched. Germline V lookup: CDR1 SEHNR, CDR2 FQNEAQ (reference sequence). The CDR3 length is 15 residues. The donor group consisted entirely of healthy Caucasians. The same sample was also used in a study of yellow fever vaccine responses in identical twins.

This receptor was identified in a woman aged 18-30 years in good health. J is TRBJ1-4 and V is TRBV7-9, with 7 bases that match TRBD1. Sequenced input: PBMCs. CDR3 amino acids: CASSPSTGTNEKLFF. The DNA for the CDR3 is TGTGCCAGCAGCCCTTCGACAGGGACTAATGAAAAACTGTTTTTT.